One sample yielded the 26 T cell receptor beta chains listed below, sequenced in a study of blood T cell repertoires in COVID-19. Sequenced by immunoSEQ multiplex PCR; TCRdb stores in-frame clones only, minus some. The sample shows some 180,000 clones, 86% of them seen only once. The sequencing input was peripheral blood. These receptors all stem from a man in his 70s with active or convalescent COVID-19.

The chain uses TRBV15 and TRBJ1-1; D may be TRBD1 (6 bases). The V gene's germline CDR1 is LNHNV and CDR2 YYDKDF (reference sequence). Trimming left V 1 base short and J 5 bases short, with 20 bases between. This CDR3 is 17 amino acids long. DNA of the CDR3: TGTGCCACCAGCAGAGCGCGCCCGTCTCATAGGGGGACTGAAGCTTTCTTT. This codes for CATSRARPSHRGTEAFF.

This chain joins TRBV7-2 and TRBJ1-3; TRBD1 aligns across 9 bases. CDR3 length equals 15 residues. Germline V lookup: CDR1 SGHTA, CDR2 FQGNSA. With V trimmed by 5 bases and J by 4 bases, 6 bases remained unmatched. The CDR3 sequence is CASSQQGARGNTIYF. CDR3 sequence (DNA): TGTGCCAGCAGCCAACAGGGGGCGCGAGGAAACACCATATATTTT.

The rearrangement uses TRBV27 and TRBJ1-5; unclear D gene. V lost 3 bases and J lost 7, with 10 bases in between. This CDR3 has 13 amino acids. The germline V gene encodes CDR1 MNHEY and CDR2 SMNVEV (reference sequence). The CDR3 coding sequence is TGTGCCAGCAGTTTGAGGGCCGGCCAGCCCCAGCATTTT. Its translation: CASSLRAGQPQHF.

V is TRBV7-2 and J is TRBJ1-2; 10 bases match TRBD1. Germline loops: CDR1 SGHTA, CDR2 FQGNSA. The CDR3 sequence is 18 residues long. J lost 8 bases, V lost 2 bases, and 17 bases had no gene match. The CDR3 nucleotides are TGTGCCAGCAGCTTAAACCCAGGGCTAGGGGACAGGGGAAAAGGCTACACCTTC. It specifies CASSLNPGLGDRGKGYTF.

The chain couples TRBV5-8 to TRBJ2-5, with TRBD1 as a possible D gene (6 bases). There are 13 residues in the CDR3. Trimming removed 4 bases at V and 6 bases at J, with 13 bases between. The germline gives CDR1 SGHTS, CDR2 YDEGEE. The CDR3, as DNA: TGTGCCAGCAGCAAGGACAGAAAACAGACCCAGTACTTC. Translating gives CASSKDRKQTQYF.

This sequence joins TRBV29-1 and TRBJ1-1, with D possibly being TRBD1 (6 bases). CDR1 and CDR2 (germline): SQVTM, ANQGSEA. The CDR3 has 12 residues. The V and J ends lost 6 bases and 0 bases respectively, with 8 bases between them. DNA of the CDR3: TGCAGCGTGGACAGCATGAACACTGAAGCTTTCTTT. This sequence encodes CSVDSMNTEAFF.

The genes are TRBV5-1 and TRBJ1-4, with no clear D. With 4 bases removed from V and 8 bases from J, the gap between germline ends came to 21 bases. Germline V gives CDR1 SGHRS, CDR2 YFSETQ. This CDR3 comprises 16 residues. CDR3 protein: CASSPKDPLRGEKLFF. The CDR3 region has the DNA TGCGCCAGCAGCCCTAAGGACCCCCTGCGAGGGGAAAAACTGTTTTTT.

This clone was detected only once. The chain links TRBV7-2 to TRBJ2-5, with D possibly being TRBD2 (6 bases). Trimming left V 8 bases short and J 0 bases short, with 19 bases between. CDR3 length: 16 amino acids. Germline assignment: CDR1 SGHTA and CDR2 FQGNSA. CDR3 sequence reads: CASGPSKGGNQETQYF. CDR3 coding DNA: TGTGCCAGCGGCCCCTCCAAAGGCGGGAACCAAGAGACCCAGTACTTC.

Turning to this clone: Germline is not matched at one junction end, which may reflect a read error. This chain uses TRBV7-9 with TRBJ2-5, with 8 nucleotides matching TRBD2. This CDR3 comprises 13 residues. From germline, CDR1 is SEHNR and CDR2 FQNEAQ (reference sequence). The CDR3 bases are TGTGCCAGCAGCGGGGCTGGGGATAGCGGGGCCAACTTC. It codes for CASSGAGDSGANF.

The gene calls are TRBV25-1 and TRBJ1-2; tentatively, D is TRBD1 (6 bases). This CDR3 is built from 13 residues. The germline CDR1 and CDR2 sequences are MGHDK and SYGVNS. The V gene lost 3 bases and the J gene lost 5 bases, with 10 bases spanning the gap. The DNA for the CDR3 is TGTGCCAGCAGTGAGGGGGCTGGGTATGGCTACACCTTC. Protein: CASSEGAGYGYTF.

The chain links TRBV7-9 to TRBJ1-1, with 7 bases that match TRBD1. This CDR3 has 15 amino acids. Looked up from germline, CDR1 is SEHNR and CDR2 is FQNEAQ (reference sequence). The trim removed 5 bases at V and 5 bases at J, leaving 11 bases unmatched. As DNA, the CDR3 is TGTGCCAGCAGCACCAGACAGGGTAGAATGACTGAAGCTTTCTTT. Its translation is CASSTRQGRMTEAFF.

The chain carries TRBV11-2 and TRBJ2-1; a possible D gene is TRBD2 (7 bases). CDR3 length equals 14 residues. Trimming took 5 bases from V and 8 from J, leaving 16 bases between them. The germline V gene has CDR1 SGHAT and CDR2 FQNNGV. This CDR3 reads CASSISWGGDEQFF. The CDR3, as DNA: TGTGCCAGCAGCATATCCTGGGGGGGCGATGAGCAGTTCTTC. The complete variable domain, with remaining parts taken from reference TRBV11-2 and TRBJ2-1, reads EAGVAQSPRYKIIEKRQSVAFWCNPISGHATLYWYQQILGQGPKLLIQFQNNGVVDDSQLPKDRFSAERLKGVDSTLKIQPAKLEDSAVYLCASSISWGGDEQFFGPGTRLTVL.

This clone occurred a few times. The V call is TRBV13, the J call TRBJ2-7; the match to TRBD1 covers 8 bases. This CDR3 comprises 14 residues. J lost 7 bases, V lost 5 bases, and 10 bases had no gene match. Looked up from germline, CDR1 is PRHDT and CDR2 is FYEKMQ (reference sequence). CDR3 nucleotide sequence: TGTGCCAGCAGCGTTGGACAGGGTTTGGTGGAGCAGTACTTC. Translation: CASSVGQGLVEQYF.

The chain has TRBV18 and TRBJ1-3, with a possible D match to TRBD1 (6 bases). V lost 0 bases and J lost 0, with 15 bases in between. The CDR3 has 18 amino acids. Per germline, CDR1 KGHSH and CDR2 LQKENI. The CDR3 sequence: CASSPPWPRGNSGNTIYF. As DNA, the CDR3 is TGTGCCAGCTCACCACCGTGGCCCAGGGGCAACTCTGGAAACACCATATATTTT.

The chain combines TRBV3-1 (or the pseudogene TRBV3-2) with TRBJ2-1; unclear D gene. The V end was cut by 3 bases, the J end by 0 bases, with 9 bases between. Germline V gene data show CDR1 as LGHDT and CDR2 as YNNKEL (reference sequence). This CDR3 contains 15 residues. CDR3 bases: TGTGCCAGCAGCCACCTCCGAGGCTCCTACAATGAGCAGTTCTTC. This sequence encodes CASSHLRGSYNEQFF.

The chain links TRBV6-1 to TRBJ1-1, with 7 positions matching TRBD1. The length of the CDR3 is 14 residues. Germline-derived CDR1 and CDR2 are MNHNS and SASEGT. The V segment lost 5 bases and the J segment 6 bases; nucleotides outside the gene matches: 9. Here the CDR3 DNA reads TGTGCCAGCAGTCCTGACAGGGCTTATCCTGAAGCTTTCTTT. This codes for CASSPDRAYPEAFF.

The CDR3 is CSATYARWGGHGYTF. DNA for the CDR3: TGCAGCGCCACCTATGCTCGATGGGGGGGACATGGCTACACCTTC. This chain connects TRBV29-1 to TRBJ1-2; maybe TRBD1 (5 bases). The V and J ends lost 7 bases and 6 bases respectively, with 24 bases between them. Per the germline V gene, CDR1 is SQVTM and CDR2 is ANQGSEA. The CDR3 extends over 15 amino acids.

This chain joins TRBV6-2 or TRBV6-3 and TRBJ1-1; 8 nucleotides line up with TRBD1. V lost 5 bases to trimming and J lost 8 bases; unmatched junction nucleotides: 16. From germline, CDR1 is MNHEY and CDR2 SVGEGT. CDR3 length equals 16 residues. CDR3 sequence: CASSADRASMGSEAFF. The DNA of the CDR3 is TGTGCCAGCAGTGCGGACAGGGCCTCGATGGGATCCGAAGCTTTCTTT.

The gene calls are TRBV7-2 and TRBJ1-2; D is undetermined. Deletions cut 4 bases from V and 2 bases from J, with 14 bases between. There are 15 residues in the CDR3. Germline V gene lookup returns CDR1 SGHTA and CDR2 FQGNSA. In DNA, the CDR3 is TGTGCCAGCAGCTCTCGTCCAGATGCCAACTATGGCTACACCTTC. This gives the protein CASSSRPDANYGYTF.

DNA of the CDR3: TGCGCCTCCTCGGAGGGGTCAGGGACGGACACTGAAGCTTTCTTT. Its translation: CASSEGSGTDTEAFF. The V gene is TRBV4-3, the J gene TRBJ1-1; weak D call: TRBD1 (5 bases). Germline V CDR1 and CDR2: LGHNA, YSLEER. CDR3 length: 15 residues. Trimming removed 11 bases from V and 3 bases from J, with 22 bases in between.

This chain's CDR3 is CASSPYSNQPQHF. Here the CDR3 DNA reads TGTGCCAGCAGCCCCTATAGCAATCAGCCCCAGCATTTT. This chain connects TRBV11-2 to TRBJ1-5; the D is unclear. CDR3 length: 13 amino acids. The V gene lost 5 bases and the J gene lost 0 bases, with 5 bases spanning the gap. The V gene's germline CDR1 is SGHAT and CDR2 FQNNGV.

The V and J genes are TRBV2 and TRBJ2-2; 7 positions match TRBD1. The CDR3 spans 16 residues. Germline CDR1 and CDR2: SNHLY and FYNNEI. After removal of 3 bases from V and 3 bases from J, the junction contained 7 bases not matched to a gene. The CDR3 bases are TGTGCCAGCAGTGATCCGGCAGGGGGTTACACCGGGGAGCTGTTTTTT. It encodes CASSDPAGGYTGELFF.

The chain recombines TRBV9 with TRBJ2-1, with 8 positions matching TRBD1. The V segment lost 3 bases and the J segment 4 bases; nucleotides outside the gene matches: 15. The CDR3 runs 18 residues. The V gene's germline CDR1 is SGDLS and CDR2 YYNGEE. The CDR3 spells CASSGGTGTDRNYNEQFF. CDR3 sequence (DNA): TGTGCCAGCAGCGGCGGGACAGGCACTGATCGGAATTACAATGAGCAGTTCTTC.

The chain has TRBV5-1 and TRBJ1-6; 9 bases fit TRBD1. This CDR3 is 16 amino acids long. The junction had 4 bases not matched to a gene; V was cut back by 0 bases and J by 6 bases. The germline CDR1 and CDR2 sequences are SGHRS and YFSETQ. The CDR3 spells CASSLEPQGANSPLHF. The CDR3 coding sequence is TGCGCCAGCAGCTTGGAACCACAGGGGGCTAATTCACCCCTCCACTTT.

The chain recombines TRBV28 with TRBJ2-1; 8 nucleotides align to TRBD1. This CDR3 has 13 residues. CDR1 MDHEN and CDR2 SYDVKM come from the germline V gene. The CDR3: CVTGQVSYNEQFF. The CDR3 DNA is TGTGTAACGGGACAGGTGTCCTACAATGAGCAGTTCTTC.

This chain uses TRBV29-1 with TRBJ1-1; weak D call: TRBD1 (5 bases). This CDR3 comprises 14 residues. Trimming cost V 6 bases and J 5 bases, with 19 bases left between them. Germline V lookup: CDR1 SQVTM, CDR2 ANQGSEA. DNA for the CDR3: TGCAGCGTCCCTCACGGGGGAGGCGCGACTGAAGCTTTCTTT. This gives the protein CSVPHGGGATEAFF.